These 27 T cell receptor beta chains share one sample of origin, sequenced in a study of cytomegalovirus exposure and HLA in healthy donors. Both 60 Vbeta primers and 13 Jbeta primers went into the PCR. TCRdb's table, derived via immunoSEQ multiplex PCR, lists solely in-frame clones and lacks some. This table has about 94,000 clones, over 65% appearing once. The source material was PBMCs. The receptor source for this set is a man aged 25 to 40 in good health and CMV-seronegative.

This chain uses TRBV7-3 with TRBJ2-1; no clear D gene. With 0 bases removed from V and 6 bases from J, the gap between germline ends came to 3 bases. This CDR3 is 12 amino acids long. Germline V gene sequence: CDR1 SGHTA, CDR2 FQGTGA. CDR3 bases: TGTGCCAGCAGCTTAACCAGCAATGAGCAGTTCTTC. It is translated as CASSLTSNEQFF.

This clone appeared a few times. This sequence joins TRBV5-6 and TRBJ2-7, with 12 nucleotides matching TRBD1. The germline gives CDR1 SGHDT, CDR2 YYEEEE. CDR3 size: 14 residues. The trim removed 5 bases at V and 6 bases at J, leaving 6 bases unmatched. Written as DNA, the CDR3 is TGTGCCAGCAGTCCGGGACAGGGGGCCGGCGAGCAGTACTTC. Protein product: CASSPGQGAGEQYF.

This clone has just a few counts. The chain employs TRBV7-2 and TRBJ1-2; D not certain. From germline, CDR1 is SGHTA and CDR2 FQGNSA. The ends were cut back, 5 bases at V and 6 bases at J, with 16 bases in the middle. The CDR3 runs 14 residues. The CDR3 loop is CASSQDQEVNGYTF. DNA for the CDR3: TGTGCCAGCAGCCAAGATCAGGAAGTGAATGGCTACACCTTC.

CDR3 coding DNA: TGTGCCAGCAGCCTTACTAGCGGTAGCACAGATACGCAGTATTTT. Translation gives CASSLTSGSTDTQYF. The chain is built from TRBV6-1 and TRBJ2-3; 8 positions agree with TRBD2. Germline-derived CDR1 and CDR2 are MNHNS and SASEGT. V shed 6 bases and J 0 bases; nucleotides not matched to a gene: 5. CDR3 length: 15 amino acids.

The chain couples TRBV2 to TRBJ1-3; 8 bases align to TRBD1. Germline V lookup: CDR1 SNHLY, CDR2 FYNNEI. CDR3 length equals 18 residues. The J segment lost 2 bases and the V segment lost 4 bases, leaving 13 bases of the junction unmatched. This chain's CDR3 is CASSVPRTGRTTGNTIYF. CDR3 in DNA: TGTGCCAGCAGTGTCCCCAGGACAGGGAGGACAACTGGAAACACCATATATTTT.

This chain uses TRBV7-9 with TRBJ2-6; D is perhaps TRBD2 (5 bases). Germline CDR1 and CDR2: SEHNR and FQNEAQ (reference sequence). Trimming took off 3 bases at V and 2 bases at J, with 11 bases between the two ends. This CDR3 comprises 16 residues. The CDR3 protein is CASSFLAWTGANVLTF. The CDR3 region has the DNA TGTGCCAGCAGCTTCCTAGCCTGGACTGGGGCCAACGTCCTGACTTTC.

The chain has TRBV27 and TRBJ2-5; 7 bases map to TRBD1. Germline values: CDR1 MNHEY, CDR2 SMNVEV (reference sequence). The CDR3 extends over 14 amino acids. The junction had 2 bases not matched to a gene; V was cut back by 2 bases and J by 2 bases. CDR3 sequence reads: CASSLVRGQETQYF. The CDR3 coding sequence is TGTGCCAGCAGTTTAGTCAGGGGGCAAGAGACCCAGTACTTC.

The gene calls are TRBV5-4 and TRBJ2-7; 8 bases are shared with TRBD2. The ends lost 2 bases at V and 3 bases at J; junction bases unmatched: 10. The CDR3 sequence is 16 residues long. Looked up from germline, CDR1 is SGHNT and CDR2 is YYREEE (reference sequence). CDR3 sequence: CASSLEFGGGIYEQYF. CDR3 in DNA: TGTGCCAGCAGCTTAGAATTCGGCGGGGGGATCTACGAGCAGTACTTC.

J is TRBJ2-5 and V is TRBV28; perhaps TRBD1 as D (6 bases). The J call may be incorrect, as the DNA end agrees better with TRBJ2-7. The CDR3 spans 14 residues. Germline CDR1 is MDHEN and CDR2 is SYDVKM. CDR3 DNA sequence: TGTGCCAGCAGTCCGACAGGAAGTGGCTACGAGCAGTACTTC. This encodes CASSPTGSGYEQYF.

The V gene is TRBV2, the J gene TRBJ1-5, with 8 bases aligning to TRBD1. The CDR3 covers 13 residues. The germline V gene has CDR1 SNHLY and CDR2 FYNNEI. J was trimmed by 3 bases and V by 11 bases; bases with no gene match: 6. This CDR3 reads CAGKDRVNQPQHF. The DNA of the CDR3 is TGTGCCGGCAAGGACAGGGTCAATCAGCCCCAGCATTTT.

The V gene is TRBV7-3, the J gene TRBJ2-7; 7 nucleotides align to TRBD2. From germline, CDR1 is SGHTA and CDR2 FQGTGA. V was clipped by 7 bases and J by 4 bases; unmatched bases: 16. The CDR3 has 16 amino acids. The CDR3 sequence is CASTPPGGSRSYEQYF. The CDR3 DNA follows: TGTGCCAGCACCCCGCCGGGCGGGAGCAGATCTTACGAGCAGTACTTC. Based on the CDR3 plus reference TRBV7-3 and TRBJ2-7, the full variable domain is GAGVSQTPSNKVTEKGKYVELRCDPISGHTALYWYRQSLGQGPEFLIYFQGTGAADDSGLPNDRFFAVRPEGSVSTLKIQRTERGDSAVYLCASTPPGGSRSYEQYFGPGTRLTVT.

V gene TRBV27 combines with J gene TRBJ2-1, with 8 bases lining up with TRBD2. V shed 4 bases and J 7 bases; nucleotides not matched to a gene: 9. The CDR3 totals 15 residues. CDR1 is MNHEY, CDR2 SMNVEV, per germline (reference sequence). The CDR3 DNA is TGTGCCAGCAGTTCAGCGGGACTAGGGGAAAATGAGCAGTTCTTC. Its protein product is CASSSAGLGENEQFF.

V gene TRBV5-1 combines with J gene TRBJ2-5; D perhaps matches TRBD1 (6 bases). The V gene lost 4 bases and the J gene lost 2 bases, with 12 bases spanning the gap. Germline V gene data show CDR1 as SGHRS and CDR2 as YFSETQ. The CDR3 runs to 14 residues. In nucleotides, the CDR3 is TGCGCCAGCAGCCAGGACAGCCTACAAGAGACCCAGTACTTC. It codes for CASSQDSLQETQYF. The full variable domain, with the rest looked up from reference TRBV5-1 and TRBJ2-5, is KAGVTQTPRYLIKTRGQQVTLSCSPISGHRSVSWYQQTPGQGLQFLFEYFSETQRNKGNFPGRFSGRQFSNSRSEMNVSTLELGDSALYLCASSQDSLQETQYFGPGTRLLVL.

V usage is TRBV28 and J usage is TRBJ1-6; D gene ambiguous. The germline V and J ends were trimmed by 4 bases and 13 bases, with 17 bases remaining between them. This CDR3 spans 14 amino acids. Germline values: CDR1 MDHEN, CDR2 SYDVKM. The CDR3 loop reads CASSSLEPSRPLHF. The CDR3 DNA follows: TGTGCCAGCAGTTCACTCGAGCCGTCTAGGCCCCTCCACTTT.

The chain recombines TRBV6-4 with TRBJ1-4, with D maybe TRBD1 (6 bases). The germline V gene has CDR1 MRHNA and CDR2 SNTAGT. Trimming took off 2 bases at V and 7 bases at J, with 14 bases between the two ends. This CDR3 contains 15 residues. The CDR3 DNA follows: TGTGCCAGCAGTGACCCGAACAGGGAGGGTGAAAAACTGTTTTTT. Protein: CASSDPNREGEKLFF.

The rearrangement uses TRBV4-2 and TRBJ2-1; the match to TRBD2 covers 9 bases. Germline lookup yields CDR1 LGHNA and CDR2 YNFKEQ. The CDR3 consists of 13 residues. The ends lost 6 bases at V and 8 bases at J; junction bases unmatched: 5. In DNA, the CDR3 is TGTGCCAGCAGGGGGACTAGCCGCGATGAGCAGTTCTTC. This codes for CASRGTSRDEQFF.

This clone has more than one count but fewer than ten. The CDR3 bases are TGTGCCAGCAGCTTAAACAGAAAGGGGAATGAGCAGTACTTC. The encoded protein is CASSLNRKGNEQYF. The genes are TRBV7-6 and TRBJ2-7; D may be TRBD1 (5 bases). The V and J ends lost 2 bases and 7 bases respectively, with 15 bases between them. CDR1 is SGHVS and CDR2 is FNYEAQ in the germline V gene. This CDR3 has 14 residues.

The chain carries TRBV4-1 and TRBJ2-7; 8 nucleotides line up with TRBD2. This CDR3 region has 16 residues. CDR1 is MGHRA, CDR2 YSYEKL, per germline. J was trimmed by 2 bases and V by 2 bases; bases with no gene match: 8. The CDR3 spells CASSQISGSNPYEQYF. In DNA form, the CDR3 reads TGCGCCAGCAGCCAAATAAGCGGGAGTAACCCCTACGAGCAGTACTTC.

This clone was seen once. The chain uses TRBV23-1 and TRBJ2-7; 11 bases are a match to TRBD1. TRBV23-1 is reported as an ORF; its role is uncertain. J gave up 3 bases and V 6 bases, and 10 bases lay outside the gene matches. The CDR3 has 16 residues. The DNA for the CDR3 is TGCGCCAGCAGCCATAGGACAGGGGGCTTTGACTACGAGCAGTACTTC. Protein product: CASSHRTGGFDYEQYF.

The chain combines TRBV25-1 with TRBJ2-5; TRBD2 matches at 8 bases. Gene TRBJ2-7 matches the end of the DNA better, so the J call may be wrong. Germline V lookup: CDR1 MGHDK, CDR2 SYGVNS. The CDR3 contains 15 residues. As DNA, the CDR3 is TGTGCCAGCAGTGTGGCGGGAGGTAGAGGGTACGAGCAGTACTTC. This encodes CASSVAGGRGYEQYF.

The J gene is TRBJ1-1, the V gene TRBV11-2, with D perhaps TRBD1 (5 bases). The CDR3 sequence is 14 residues long. V was shortened by 1 base and J by 4 bases, with 10 bases between the two germline ends. Germline CDR1 SGHAT, CDR2 FQNNGV. The CDR3 reads CASSLALGLTEAFF. CDR3 DNA sequence: TGTGCCAGCAGCTTAGCTCTGGGACTCACTGAAGCTTTCTTT.

The rearrangement uses TRBV27 and TRBJ1-6, with TRBD1 matching over 9 bases. The CDR3 is 17 residues long. Germline V CDR1 and CDR2: MNHEY, SMNVEV (reference sequence). The V segment lost 2 bases and the J segment 9 bases; nucleotides outside the gene matches: 11. CDR3 residues: CASSLPFWGQGASPLHF. CDR3 nucleotide sequence: TGTGCCAGCAGTTTACCCTTTTGGGGACAGGGAGCTTCACCCCTCCACTTT.

Comment on this clone: The junction differs from germline at one of its ends, possibly a read error. This chain uses TRBV20-1 with TRBJ1-6, with D possibly TRBD1 on 5 matching bases. CDR3 length equals 11 residues. The germline V gene encodes CDR1 DFQATT and CDR2 SNEGSKA (reference sequence). CDR3 amino acids: CSASGSGRGYF. The CDR3 DNA follows: TGCAGTGCTTCGGGATCGGGACGGGGGTACTTT.

This clone showed up just a few times. V usage is TRBV28 and J usage is TRBJ2-1; 14 bases map to TRBD2. Per germline, CDR1 MDHEN and CDR2 SYDVKM. The CDR3 consists of 19 residues. The trim removed 4 bases at V and 2 bases at J, leaving 10 bases unmatched. The CDR3: CASSSTTSGGGGAYNEQFF. The CDR3 DNA is TGTGCCAGCAGTTCGACGACTAGCGGGGGGGGCGGGGCCTACAATGAGCAGTTCTTC.

The chain joins TRBV19 to TRBJ1-2; the D gene is possibly TRBD1 (6 bases). Germline assignment: CDR1 LNHDA and CDR2 SQIVND (reference sequence). V gave up 7 bases and J gave up 5 bases, with 17 bases separating them. This CDR3 has 14 amino acids. The CDR3 coding sequence is TGTGCCAGTAAAGAGAGCAGGGGCGGGTATGGCTACACCTTC. Translation gives CASKESRGGYGYTF. Full variable domain (remainder filled in from reference TRBV19 and TRBJ1-2): DGGITQSPKYLFRKEGQNVTLSCEQNLNHDAMYWYRQDPGQGLRLIYYSQIVNDFQKGDIAEGYSVSREKKESFPLTVTSAQKNPTAFYLCASKESRGGYGYTFGSGTRLTVV.

V gene TRBV5-1 combines with J gene TRBJ1-1; D ambiguous. Looked up from germline, CDR1 is SGHRS and CDR2 is YFSETQ. The CDR3 extends over 12 amino acids. Trimming removed 3 bases at V and 3 bases at J, with 6 bases between. CDR3 in amino acids: CASSYGDTEAFF. The CDR3 region has the DNA TGCGCCAGCAGCTACGGGGACACTGAAGCTTTCTTT.

In this sample, this clone turned up once. This chain joins TRBV1 and TRBJ2-3; the DNA was not used to check the table's D call, TRBD2. TRBV1 is deemed a pseudogene. The CDR3 spans 22 residues. The CDR3 DNA reads TGCACCAGCAGCCAAGATCCTCTAGGGACTAGCGAAAAGGAAGGCCGGACAGATACGCAGTATTTT. Protein sequence: CTSSQDPLGTSEKEGRTDTQYF.